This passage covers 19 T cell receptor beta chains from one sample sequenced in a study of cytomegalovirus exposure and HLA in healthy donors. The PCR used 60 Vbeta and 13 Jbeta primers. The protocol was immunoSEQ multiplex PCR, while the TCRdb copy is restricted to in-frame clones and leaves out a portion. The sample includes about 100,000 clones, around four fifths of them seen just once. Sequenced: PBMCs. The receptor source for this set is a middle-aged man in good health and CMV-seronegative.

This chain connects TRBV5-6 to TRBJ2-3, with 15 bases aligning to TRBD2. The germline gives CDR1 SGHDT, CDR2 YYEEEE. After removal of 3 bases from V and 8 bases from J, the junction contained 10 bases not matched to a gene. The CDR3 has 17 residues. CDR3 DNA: TGTGCCAGCAGCTCTGGACTAGCGGGGGGGCCTAAGAGTACGCAGTATTTT. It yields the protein CASSSGLAGGPKSTQYF.

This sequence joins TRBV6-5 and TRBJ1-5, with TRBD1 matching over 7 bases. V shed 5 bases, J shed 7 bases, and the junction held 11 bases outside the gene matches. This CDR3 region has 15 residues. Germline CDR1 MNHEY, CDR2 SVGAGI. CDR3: CASSSGGGALQPQHF. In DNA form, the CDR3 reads TGTGCCAGCAGTAGCGGAGGGGGCGCATTACAGCCCCAGCATTTT.

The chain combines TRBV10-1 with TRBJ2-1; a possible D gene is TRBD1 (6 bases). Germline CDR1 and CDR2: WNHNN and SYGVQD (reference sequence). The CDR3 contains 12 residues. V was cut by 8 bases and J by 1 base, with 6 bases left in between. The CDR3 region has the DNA TGCGCCAGCGGACAGTCCTACAATGAGCAGTTCTTC. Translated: CASGQSYNEQFF.

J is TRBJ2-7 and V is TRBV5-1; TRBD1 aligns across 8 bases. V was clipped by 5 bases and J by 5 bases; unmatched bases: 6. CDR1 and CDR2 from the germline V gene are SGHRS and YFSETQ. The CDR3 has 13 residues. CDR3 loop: CASRGQGRNEQYF. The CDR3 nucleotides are TGCGCCAGCAGAGGACAGGGTAGGAACGAGCAGTACTTC.

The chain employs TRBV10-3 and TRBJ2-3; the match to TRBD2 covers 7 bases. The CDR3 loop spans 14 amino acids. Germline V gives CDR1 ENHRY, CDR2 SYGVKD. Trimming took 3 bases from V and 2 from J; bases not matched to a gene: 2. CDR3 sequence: CAISDGTTTDTQYF. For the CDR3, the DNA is TGTGCCATCAGTGACGGGACTACCACAGATACGCAGTATTTT.

CDR3 region: CASGTGDQPQHF. CDR3 in DNA: TGTGCCAGCGGGACAGGGGATCAGCCCCAGCATTTT. The chain employs TRBV28 and TRBJ1-5, with TRBD1 matching 10 bases. From germline, CDR1 is MDHEN and CDR2 SYDVKM. J lost 5 bases, V lost 8 bases, and 0 bases had no gene match. The length of the CDR3 is 12 residues.

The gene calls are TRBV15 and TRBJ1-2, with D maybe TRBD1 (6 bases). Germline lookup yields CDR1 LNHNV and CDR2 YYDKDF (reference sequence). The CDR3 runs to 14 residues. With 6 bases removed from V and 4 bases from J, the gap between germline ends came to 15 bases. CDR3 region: CATRSGGQGYGYTF. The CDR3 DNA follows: TGTGCCACCAGATCCGGGGGGCAGGGCTATGGCTACACCTTC.

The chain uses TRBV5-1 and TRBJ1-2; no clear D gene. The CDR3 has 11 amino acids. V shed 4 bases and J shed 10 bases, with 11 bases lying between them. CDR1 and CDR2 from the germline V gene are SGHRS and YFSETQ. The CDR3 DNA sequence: TGCGCCAGCAGCCTAGACTATAACTACACCTTC. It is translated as CASSLDYNYTF. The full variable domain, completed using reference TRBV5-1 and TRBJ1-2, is KAGVTQTPRYLIKTRGQQVTLSCSPISGHRSVSWYQQTPGQGLQFLFEYFSETQRNKGNFPGRFSGRQFSNSRSEMNVSTLELGDSALYLCASSLDYNYTFGSGTRLTVV.

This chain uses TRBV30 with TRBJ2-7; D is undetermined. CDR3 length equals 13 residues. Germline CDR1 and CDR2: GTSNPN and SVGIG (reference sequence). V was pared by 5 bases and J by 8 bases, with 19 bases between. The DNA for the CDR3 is TGTGCCTGGGCGCCAAATCGCGATGCCCAGCAGTACTTC. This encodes CAWAPNRDAQQYF.

The CDR3 is CATARNRGGSDEQYF. The CDR3, as DNA: TGTGCCACCGCCCGGAACAGGGGGGGTTCCGACGAGCAGTACTTC. This sequence joins TRBV6-1 and TRBJ2-7, with a weak D call TRBD1 (8 bases). CDR3 length: 15 residues. Germline-derived CDR1 and CDR2 are MNHNS and SASEGT. V was cut by 10 bases and J by 5 bases, with 24 bases left in between.

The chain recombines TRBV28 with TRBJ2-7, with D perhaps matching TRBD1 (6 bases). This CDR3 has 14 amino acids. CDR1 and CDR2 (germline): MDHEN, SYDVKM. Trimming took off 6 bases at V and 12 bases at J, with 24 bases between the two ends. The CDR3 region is CASSTRRGQVRGYV. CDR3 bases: TGTGCCAGCAGCACCCGCCGGGGACAAGTAAGGGGGTACGTC.

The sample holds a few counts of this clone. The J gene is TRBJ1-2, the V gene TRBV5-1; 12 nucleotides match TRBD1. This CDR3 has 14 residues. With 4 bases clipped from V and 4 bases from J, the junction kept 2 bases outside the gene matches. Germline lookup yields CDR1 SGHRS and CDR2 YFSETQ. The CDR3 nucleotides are TGCGCCAGCAGCGGGGGACAGGGGGCCTATGGCTACACCTTC. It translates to CASSGGQGAYGYTF. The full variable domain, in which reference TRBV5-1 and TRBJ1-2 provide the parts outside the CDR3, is KAGVTQTPRYLIKTRGQQVTLSCSPISGHRSVSWYQQTPGQGLQFLFEYFSETQRNKGNFPGRFSGRQFSNSRSEMNVSTLELGDSALYLCASSGGQGAYGYTFGSGTRLTVV.

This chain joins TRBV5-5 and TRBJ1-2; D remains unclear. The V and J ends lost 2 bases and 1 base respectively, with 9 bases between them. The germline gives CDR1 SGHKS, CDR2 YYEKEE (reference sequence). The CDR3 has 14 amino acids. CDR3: CASSFLTNNYGYTF. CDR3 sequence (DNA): TGTGCCAGCAGCTTTCTCACAAATAACTATGGCTACACCTTC.

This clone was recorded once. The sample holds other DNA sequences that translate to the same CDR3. CDR3 DNA sequence: TGTGCCAGCAGCTTCCTTAGCACAGATACGCAGTATTTT. Translated, it gives CASSFLSTDTQYF. This rearrangement joins TRBV11-3 to TRBJ2-3; D unresolved. CDR1 is SGHNT and CDR2 is YENEEA in the germline V gene. This CDR3 has 13 residues. Trimming took 3 bases from V and 0 from J, leaving 4 bases between them.

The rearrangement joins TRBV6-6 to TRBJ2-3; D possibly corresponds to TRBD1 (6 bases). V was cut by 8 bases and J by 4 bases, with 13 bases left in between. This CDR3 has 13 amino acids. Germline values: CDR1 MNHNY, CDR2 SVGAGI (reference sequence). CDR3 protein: CASRIRGSDTQYF. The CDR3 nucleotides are TGTGCCAGCCGAATCAGGGGATCAGATACGCAGTATTTT.

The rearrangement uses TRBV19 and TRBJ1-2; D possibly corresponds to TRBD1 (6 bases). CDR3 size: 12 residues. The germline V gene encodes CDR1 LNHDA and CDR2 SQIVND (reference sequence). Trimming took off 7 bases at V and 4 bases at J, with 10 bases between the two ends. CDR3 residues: CASTLDSYGYTF. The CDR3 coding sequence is TGTGCCAGTACCCTGGACAGCTATGGCTACACCTTC.

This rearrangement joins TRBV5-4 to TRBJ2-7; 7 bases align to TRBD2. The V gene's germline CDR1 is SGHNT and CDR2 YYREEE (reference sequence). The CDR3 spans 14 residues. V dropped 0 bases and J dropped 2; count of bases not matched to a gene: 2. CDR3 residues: CASSLGGTTYEQYF. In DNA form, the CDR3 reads TGTGCCAGCAGCTTGGGAGGGACTACCTACGAGCAGTACTTC.

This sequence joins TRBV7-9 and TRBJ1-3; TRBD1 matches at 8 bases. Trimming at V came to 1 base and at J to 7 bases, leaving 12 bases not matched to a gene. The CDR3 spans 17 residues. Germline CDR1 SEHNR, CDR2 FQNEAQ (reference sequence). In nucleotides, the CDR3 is TGTGCCAGCAGCTTAGAGGCCGGACAGGGTTTTGGCAACACCATATATTTT. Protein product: CASSLEAGQGFGNTIYF.

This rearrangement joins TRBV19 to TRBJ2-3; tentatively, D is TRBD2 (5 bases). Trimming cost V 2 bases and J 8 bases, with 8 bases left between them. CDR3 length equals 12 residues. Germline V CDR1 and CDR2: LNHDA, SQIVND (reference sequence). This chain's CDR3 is CASSISEGTQYF. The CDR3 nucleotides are TGTGCCAGTAGTATATCCGAGGGTACGCAGTATTTT.